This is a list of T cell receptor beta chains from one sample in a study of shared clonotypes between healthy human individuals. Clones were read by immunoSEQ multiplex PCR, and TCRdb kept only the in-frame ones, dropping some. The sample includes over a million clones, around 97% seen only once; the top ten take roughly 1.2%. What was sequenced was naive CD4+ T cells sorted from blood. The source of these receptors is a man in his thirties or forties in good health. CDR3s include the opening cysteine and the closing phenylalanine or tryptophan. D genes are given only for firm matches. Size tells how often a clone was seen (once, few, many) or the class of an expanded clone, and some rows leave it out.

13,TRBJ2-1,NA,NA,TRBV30,TGTGCCTGGAGCGGGGGCCCCTACAATGAGCAGTTCTTC,CAWSGGPYNEQFF
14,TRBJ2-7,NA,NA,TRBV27,TGTGCCAGCAGTTCTGGGACCAGAAGAGACGAGCAGTACTTC,CASSSGTRRDEQYF
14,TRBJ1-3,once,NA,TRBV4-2,TGTGCCAGCAGCCAAGATGACTCTGGAAACACCATATATTTT,CASSQDDSGNTIYF
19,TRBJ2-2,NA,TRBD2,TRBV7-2,TGTGCCAGCAGCTTGCCGGGACTAGCGGGAGTCGGTGACACCGGGGAGCTGTTTTTT,CASSLPGLAGVGDTGELFF
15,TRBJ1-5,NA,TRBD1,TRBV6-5,TGTGCCAGCAGTTACGTAGGGGGCTTGAATCAGCCCCAGCATTTT,CASSYVGGLNQPQHF
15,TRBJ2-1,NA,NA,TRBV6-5,TGTGCCAGCAGTTACGTTTGGGGGGAGGCACCTGAGCAGTTCTTC,CASSYVWGEAPEQFF
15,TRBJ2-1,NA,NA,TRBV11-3,TGTGCCAGCAGTTCCACGAGGCTAGCGAACACTGAGCAGTTCTTC,CASSSTRLANTEQFF
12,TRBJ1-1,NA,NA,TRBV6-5,TGTGCCAGCGGCGCTTTGGGCACTGAAGCTTTCTTT,CASGALGTEAFF
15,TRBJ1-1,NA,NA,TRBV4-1,TGCGCCAGCAGCCAAGTTGAGGTACTGAACACTGAAGCTTTCTTT,CASSQVEVLNTEAFF
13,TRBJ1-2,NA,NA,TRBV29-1,TGCAGCGTTGCGACAACTTCGTTCTATGGCTACACCTTC,CSVATTSFYGYTF
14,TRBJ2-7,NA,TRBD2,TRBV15,TGTGCCACCAGCAGAGATGGACTAGCGTTCGAGCAGTACTTC,CATSRDGLAFEQYF
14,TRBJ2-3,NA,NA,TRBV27,TGTGCCGGTCCACCCGGACAGTTCACAGATACGCAGTATTTT,CAGPPGQFTDTQYF
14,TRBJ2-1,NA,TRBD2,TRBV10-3,TGTGCCACCCGTTCTAGCGGGGCTTACAATGAGCAGTTCTTC,CATRSSGAYNEQFF
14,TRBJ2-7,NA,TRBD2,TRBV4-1,TGCGCCAGCAGCCAGCCGGGACTAACCTACGAGCAGTACTTC,CASSQPGLTYEQYF
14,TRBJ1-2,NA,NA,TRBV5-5,TGTGCCAGCAGCTTGGTTGGGGCAGGGAATGGCTACACCTTC,CASSLVGAGNGYTF
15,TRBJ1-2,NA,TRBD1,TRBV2,TGTGCCAGCAGTGACTCGGACAGGCCTCCGTTTGGCTACACCTTC,CASSDSDRPPFGYTF
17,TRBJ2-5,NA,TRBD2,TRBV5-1,TGCGCCAGCAGCTCAACCGGGACTAGCGCATACCAAGAGACCCAGTACTTC,CASSSTGTSAYQETQYF
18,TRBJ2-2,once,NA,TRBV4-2,TGTGCCAGCAGCCCTAGGGCTGTTGGAGGGCCGAAAAACGGGGAGCTGTTTTTT,CASSPRAVGGPKNGELFF
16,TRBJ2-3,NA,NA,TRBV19,TGTGCCAGTAGTATATACGCGGGACTGGGGGCAGATACGCAGTATTTT,CASSIYAGLGADTQYF
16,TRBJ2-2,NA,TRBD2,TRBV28,TGTGCCAGCAGTCCCCCCGGACTAGGTTACACCGGGGAGCTGTTTTTT,CASSPPGLGYTGELFF
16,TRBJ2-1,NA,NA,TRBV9,TGTGCCAGCAGCTCAACGGTATGGGACTCGGACTTTGGGCAGTTCTTC,CASSSTVWDSDFGQFF
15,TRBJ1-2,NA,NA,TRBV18,TGTGCCAGCTCACCCCCAGGCCTAGGGAACCATGGCTACACCTTC,CASSPPGLGNHGYTF
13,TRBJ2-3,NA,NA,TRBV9,TGTGCCAGCAGCGTAAACCTAGGAGATACGCAGTATTTT,CASSVNLGDTQYF
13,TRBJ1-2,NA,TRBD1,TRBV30,TGTGCCTGGGAAGGACAGGGCGGCTATGGCTACACCTTC,CAWEGQGGYGYTF
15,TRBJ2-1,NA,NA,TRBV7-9,TGTGCCAGCCTCGCCAACGATTGGGGTCTAAATGAGCAGTTCTTC,CASLANDWGLNEQFF
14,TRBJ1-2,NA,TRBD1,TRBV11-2,TGTGCCAGCAACCAACTCAGGGGGCGAAACGGCTACACCTTC,CASNQLRGRNGYTF
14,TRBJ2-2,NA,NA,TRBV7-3,TGTGCCAGCAGCTCTCCTACGAACACCGGGGAGCTGTTTTTT,CASSSPTNTGELFF
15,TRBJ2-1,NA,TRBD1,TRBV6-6,TGTGCCAGCAGTTGGGGGGACAGGGATGTTAATGAGCAGTTCTTC,CASSWGDRDVNEQFF
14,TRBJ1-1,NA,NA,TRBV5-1,TGCGCCAGCAGCATACAGGGTGAGGACACTGAAGCTTTCTTT,CASSIQGEDTEAFF
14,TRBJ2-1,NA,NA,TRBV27,TGTGCCAGCAGCCTAAACGAGTACTACAATGAGCAGTTCTTC,CASSLNEYYNEQFF
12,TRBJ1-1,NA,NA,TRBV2,TGTGCCAGCCAGGGTGGGCCTCCCTGGGCTTTCTTT,CASQGGPPWAFF
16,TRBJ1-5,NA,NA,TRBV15,TGTGCCACCAGCAGAGATGTAGCGCAGGGGTATCAGCCCCAGCATTTT,CATSRDVAQGYQPQHF
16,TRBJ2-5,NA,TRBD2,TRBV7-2,TGTGCCAGCAGACCTAGTCCCTCGGGGGGGGTGGAGACCCAGTACTTC,CASRPSPSGGVETQYF
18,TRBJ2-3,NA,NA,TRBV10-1,TGCGCCAGCAGTGGACAGAGTAATGTTTCGCAGCGGGTAGATACGCAGTATTTT,CASSGQSNVSQRVDTQYF
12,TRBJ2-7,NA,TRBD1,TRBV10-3,TGTGCCACCGGACAGGGGGGCTACGAGCAGTACTTC,CATGQGGYEQYF
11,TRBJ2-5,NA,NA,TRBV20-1,TGCAGTGCCACCTTGATTGAGACCCAGTACTTC,CSATLIETQYF
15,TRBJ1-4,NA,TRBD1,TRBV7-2,TGTGCCAGCAGCAAACCGGGACAGAGCAATGAAAAACTGTTTTTT,CASSKPGQSNEKLFF
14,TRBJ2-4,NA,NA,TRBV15,TGTGCCACCAGCAGGCCTCTAGCCAAAAACATTCAGTACTTC,CATSRPLAKNIQYF
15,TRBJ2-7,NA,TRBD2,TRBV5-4,TGTGCCAGCAGCTTGAAGCGCGGGGGGGCCTACGAGCAGTACTTC,CASSLKRGGAYEQYF
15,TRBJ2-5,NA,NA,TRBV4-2,TGTGCCAGCAGCCAAGAGTTTAAGTACGGCGGGACCCAGTACTTC,CASSQEFKYGGTQYF
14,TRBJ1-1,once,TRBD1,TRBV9,TGTGCCAGCAGCGTAGTGTCTGCAGGGGGCTCGGCTTTCTTT,CASSVVSAGGSAFF
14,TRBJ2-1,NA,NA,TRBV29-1,TGCAGCGTTTATACAGGGGGGGAAGGCAATGAGCAGTTCTTC,CSVYTGGEGNEQFF
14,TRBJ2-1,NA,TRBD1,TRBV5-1,TGCGCCAGCAGCCACCGGGACAGTCTCATGGAGCAGTTCTTC,CASSHRDSLMEQFF